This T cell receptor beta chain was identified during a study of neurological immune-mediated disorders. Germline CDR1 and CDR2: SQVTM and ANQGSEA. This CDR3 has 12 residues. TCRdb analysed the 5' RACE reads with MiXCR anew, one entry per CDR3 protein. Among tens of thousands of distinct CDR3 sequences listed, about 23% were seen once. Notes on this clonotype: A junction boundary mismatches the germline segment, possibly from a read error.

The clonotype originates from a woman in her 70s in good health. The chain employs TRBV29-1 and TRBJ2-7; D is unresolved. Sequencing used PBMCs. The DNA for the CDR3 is TGCAGCGTGGAAGACGGCTCCTACGAGCAGTACTTC. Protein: CSVEDGSYEQYF.